The T cell receptor (beta chain) described here comes from a study of blood T cell repertoires in COVID-19. Study overall: Nucleic acid was either cDNA or gDNA, and it came from T cells, B-cell-depleted T cells, or PBMCs.

Trimming stripped 6 bases from V and 2 bases from J, with 11 bases between. Germline assignment: CDR1 KGHSH and CDR2 LQKENI. This CDR3 spans 13 amino acids. Sequencing used immunoSEQ multiplex PCR; TCRdb keeps in-frame clones, though not all of them. The sample lists approximately 140,000 clones, roughly 79% occurring once. This rearrangement joins TRBV18 to TRBJ2-7; D gene unclear. Material: peripheral blood. The clonotype originates from a human donor with acute or convalescent COVID-19. The donor label of this sample is uncertain. CDR3 nucleotides: TGTGCCAGCTCCCCGAACGGTGCCTACGAGCAGTACGTC. Its protein product is CASSPNGAYEQYV.